Following are 30 T cell receptor beta chains from one sample sequenced in a study of T cells in Graves' hyperthyroidism and ophthalmopathy. The investigators amplified TCR beta CDR3 regions from RNA transcripts. The HTBI set primed first-round TCR CDR3 RT-PCR. From the multiplex PCR reads, TCRdb called clonotypes with MiXCR, one entry per CDR3 protein. The table records hundreds of thousands of distinct CDR3 sequences, approximately 24% of them present only once. Sequenced sample: blood. Every receptor here comes from a woman aged 40-49 years with Graves' ophthalmopathy.

The rearrangement links TRBV5-5 to TRBJ2-2, with 10 bases that match TRBD2. Trimming cost V 4 bases and J 5 bases; bases outside gene matches: 5. CDR3 length equals 15 residues. Germline CDR1 and CDR2: SGHKS and YYEKEE (reference sequence). The CDR3 nucleotides read TGTGCCAGCAGCCGGGTAGCGGGAGGAACCGGGGAGCTGTTTTTT. This codes for CASSRVAGGTGELFF.

V usage is TRBV7-2 and J usage is TRBJ1-5; D possibly corresponds to TRBD1 (6 bases). Germline-derived CDR1 and CDR2 are SGHTA and FQGNSA. The CDR3 contains 14 residues. Between the trimmed V and J ends, which lost 0 bases and 7 bases, there was a span of 10 bases. Here the CDR3 reads CASSLAGGGQPQHF. As DNA, the CDR3 is TGTGCCAGCAGCTTAGCAGGGGGTGGGCAGCCCCAGCATTTT.

This clonotype was seen at least ten times. This chain connects TRBV12-3 or TRBV12-4 to TRBJ2-7; 9 nucleotides line up with TRBD1. This CDR3 spans 15 amino acids. J gave up 5 bases and V 5 bases, and 10 bases lay outside the gene matches. The CDR3 region has the DNA TGTGCCAGCAGTCCTATAGGGGACAGGGTCCACGAGCAGTACTTC. This codes for CASSPIGDRVHEQYF.

V usage is TRBV28 and J usage is TRBJ2-7; no firm D call. The CDR3 runs to 12 residues. V dropped 6 bases and J dropped 1 base, with 7 bases sitting between them. Germline V CDR1 and CDR2: MDHEN, SYDVKM. The CDR3 DNA follows: TGTGCCAGCAGATTAAGGTCCTACGAGCAGTACTTC. This codes for CASRLRSYEQYF.

The sample holds many counts of this clonotype. The chain uses TRBV28 and TRBJ1-5; perhaps TRBD1 as D (6 bases). The germline V and J ends were trimmed by 5 bases and 7 bases, with 18 bases remaining between them. The germline CDR1 and CDR2 sequences are MDHEN and SYDVKM. This CDR3 has 15 amino acids. Here the CDR3 DNA reads TGTGCCAGCAGTCCTTGGGGGCCCCGGTCACAGCCCCAGCATTTT. Translating gives CASSPWGPRSQPQHF.

This clonotype came up many times. J is TRBJ2-3 and V is TRBV25-1, with TRBD1 matching 7 bases. The CDR3 has 19 amino acids. Germline V gene sequence: CDR1 MGHDK, CDR2 SYGVNS. J was trimmed by 6 bases and V by 1 base; bases with no gene match: 19. Here the CDR3 reads CASSESMPYAAGGSDTQYF. In DNA, the CDR3 is TGTGCCAGCAGTGAATCAATGCCCTACGCGGCAGGGGGATCCGATACGCAGTATTTT.

This clonotype was counted many times. The gene calls are TRBV19 and TRBJ1-1; D is undetermined. Germline loops: CDR1 LNHDA, CDR2 SQIVND (reference sequence). The CDR3 length is 14 residues. V was trimmed by 3 bases and J by 2 bases, leaving 10 bases between them. CDR3 bases: TGTGCCAGTAGTATCGGCCCTACAAACACTGAAGCTTTCTTT. It translates to CASSIGPTNTEAFF.

This clonotype was seen many times. The V gene is TRBV6-2 or TRBV6-3, the J gene TRBJ1-6; D not certain. CDR3 length: 15 amino acids. Germline V gene data show CDR1 as MNHEY and CDR2 as SVGEGT. Trimming took off 7 bases at V and 14 bases at J, with 24 bases between the two ends. CDR3 nucleotide sequence: TGTGCCAGCACAACTACGACCCTGCTTCATCACACCCTCCACTTT. It specifies CASTTTTLLHHTLHF.

This clonotype was recorded many times. The gene calls are TRBV28 and TRBJ2-5, with D unclear. Trimming left V 8 bases short and J 1 base short, with 14 bases between. This CDR3 contains 14 residues. Looked up from germline, CDR1 is MDHEN and CDR2 is SYDVKM. CDR3 nucleotides: TGTGCCAGCTGGGCCAGGCGCTTCCAAGAGACCCAGTACTTC. This gives the protein CASWARRFQETQYF.

This clonotype was detected many times. The rearrangement uses TRBV30 and TRBJ2-5, with TRBD2 matching over 9 bases. Trimming took 4 bases from V and 5 from J; bases not matched to a gene: 5. CDR1 and CDR2 from the germline V gene are GTSNPN and SVGIG (reference sequence). The CDR3 is made up of 13 amino acids. Here the CDR3 reads CAWIGSGSETQYF. CDR3 DNA: TGTGCCTGGATAGGTAGCGGGAGTGAGACCCAGTACTTC.

This clonotype was seen at least ten times. The V gene is TRBV4-2, the J gene TRBJ2-2, with a weak D call TRBD2 (6 bases). Trimming shortened V by 1 base and J by 3 bases, and 18 bases separated the two germline ends. The CDR3 extends over 18 amino acids. The V gene's germline CDR1 is LGHNA and CDR2 YNFKEQ. DNA of the CDR3: TGTGCCAGCAGCCAAGTTTGGGCAGGCCCGGGGGACACCGGGGAGCTGTTTTTT. It codes for CASSQVWAGPGDTGELFF.

V gene TRBV15 combines with J gene TRBJ1-5; D call uncertain. V lost 0 bases and J 5 bases, leaving 8 bases between the germline ends. The CDR3 length is 14 residues. CDR1 is LNHNV, CDR2 YYDKDF, per germline (reference sequence). The CDR3 sequence is CATSRDPTDQPQHF. For the CDR3, the DNA is TGTGCCACCAGCAGAGATCCGACGGATCAGCCCCAGCATTTT. Supplemented by reference TRBV15 and TRBJ1-5, the full variable domain reads DAMVIQNPRYQVTQFGKPVTLSCSQTLNHNVMYWYQQKSSQAPKLLFHYYDKDFNNEADTPDNFQSRRPNTSFCFLDIRSPGLGDTAMYLCATSRDPTDQPQHFGDGTRLSIL.

This clonotype was seen ten or more times. This chain connects TRBV19 to TRBJ2-6; a possible D gene is TRBD2 (6 bases). Per germline, CDR1 LNHDA and CDR2 SQIVND (reference sequence). The V and J ends lost 3 bases and 0 bases respectively, with 18 bases between them. CDR3 length equals 19 residues. The CDR3 here is CASSMPPGTRGSGANVLTF. For the CDR3, the DNA is TGTGCCAGTAGTATGCCCCCCGGGACTCGGGGCTCTGGGGCCAACGTCCTGACTTTC.

This clonotype was observed many times. This sequence joins TRBV30 and TRBJ1-6, with D maybe TRBD1 (6 bases). V gave up 2 bases and J gave up 4 bases, with 12 bases separating them. The CDR3 consists of 15 residues. Germline V gives CDR1 GTSNPN, CDR2 SVGIG (reference sequence). This CDR3 reads CAWSTGQIYNSPLHF. The CDR3 DNA reads TGTGCCTGGAGTACCGGACAGATTTATAATTCACCCCTCCACTTT.

This clonotype was counted only a few times. The chain combines TRBV18 with TRBJ2-7; D gene ambiguous. V gave up 0 bases and J gave up 0 bases, with 9 bases separating them. In germline, CDR1 is KGHSH, CDR2 LQKENI. CDR3 length: 15 amino acids. This chain's CDR3 is CASSPPSTASYEQYF. CDR3 DNA: TGTGCCAGCTCACCACCATCCACAGCCTCCTACGAGCAGTACTTC.

The chain recombines TRBV28 with TRBJ1-2; 10 bases line up with TRBD1. V gave up 9 bases and J gave up 8 bases; unmatched junction bases: 9. This CDR3 has 13 residues. From germline, CDR1 is MDHEN and CDR2 SYDVKM. The CDR3 loop reads CASKGQGGRGYTF. CDR3 bases: TGTGCCAGTAAAGGACAGGGGGGCCGCGGCTACACCTTC.

This clonotype was detected a few times. This chain uses TRBV24-1 with TRBJ2-7; D possibly matches TRBD1 or TRBD2 (6 bases each). Trimming shortened V by 3 bases and J by 3 bases, and 17 bases separated the two germline ends. There are 16 residues in the CDR3. Germline assignment: CDR1 KGHDR and CDR2 SFDVKD. CDR3 sequence (DNA): TGTGCCACCAGTGATCCAGGCGGGACACCCGGCTACGAGCAGTACTTC. It codes for CATSDPGGTPGYEQYF.

This clonotype was seen repeatedly, ten times or more. This rearrangement joins TRBV6-1 to TRBJ1-5; D is perhaps TRBD1 (6 bases). The CDR3 extends over 15 amino acids. The V and J ends lost 3 bases and 1 base respectively, with 10 bases between them. Germline lookup yields CDR1 MNHNS and CDR2 SASEGT. This CDR3 is CASSDIGGSNQPQHF. The DNA for the CDR3 is TGTGCCAGCAGTGACATAGGGGGGAGCAATCAGCCCCAGCATTTT.

The chain is built from TRBV19 and TRBJ1-1; D is possibly TRBD1 (6 bases). The CDR3 spans 16 residues. V was cut by 7 bases and J by 1 base, with 19 bases left in between. Germline CDR1 and CDR2: LNHDA and SQIVND (reference sequence). The CDR3 DNA reads TGTGCCAGTACCATAGATAGGGGGTATTGGAACACTGAAGCTTTCTTT. It specifies CASTIDRGYWNTEAFF.

Note on this clonotype: Sequence at one end of the junction differs from germline and may be a read error. The chain has TRBV6-1 and TRBJ1-5; D is possibly TRBD1 (5 bases). Germline V CDR1 and CDR2: MNHNS, SASEGT. CDR3 length equals 16 residues. CDR3 nucleotide sequence: TGTGCCAGTAGTGAAGGGAAAACAGGATTTAATCAGCCCCAGCATTTT. Encoded protein: CASSEGKTGFNQPQHF.

This clonotype was observed many times. V usage is TRBV12-3 or TRBV12-4 and J usage is TRBJ2-7; D may be TRBD1 (6 bases). The CDR3 length is 16 residues. V gave up 5 bases and J gave up 2 bases, with 19 bases separating them. The CDR3 loop is CASSPKPPGQTYEQYF. CDR3 bases: TGTGCCAGCAGTCCCAAGCCCCCGGGACAAACCTACGAGCAGTACTTC.

This clonotype was seen at least ten times. The chain is built from TRBV19 and TRBJ1-5; D gene uncertain. The CDR3 has 14 residues. The ends were cut back, 6 bases at V and 9 bases at J, with 18 bases in the middle. CDR1 and CDR2 from the germline V gene are LNHDA and SQIVND (reference sequence). The CDR3 nucleotides read TGTGCCAGTAGAGATGTGGAGGGCGACCGGCCCCAGCATTTT. It specifies CASRDVEGDRPQHF.

This clonotype was counted at least ten times. The gene calls are TRBV2 and TRBJ2-7; a weak D match, TRBD1 (5 bases). V lost 3 bases to trimming and J lost 1 base, with 10 bases between them. Germline V gene sequence: CDR1 SNHLY, CDR2 FYNNEI. CDR3 length: 14 amino acids. The CDR3: CASSDSGQSYEQYF. The CDR3 nucleotides are TGTGCCAGCAGTGATTCTGGACAATCCTACGAGCAGTACTTC.

This clonotype was seen many times. The chain is built from TRBV6-1 and TRBJ2-7; a weak D match, TRBD1 (6 bases). The length of the CDR3 is 12 residues. In germline, CDR1 is MNHNS, CDR2 SASEGT. The ends were cut back, 6 bases at V and 3 bases at J, with 9 bases in the middle. The CDR3 coding sequence is TGTGCCAGCAGAACAGGGAACTACGAGCAGTACTTC. This codes for CASRTGNYEQYF.

This clonotype showed up many times. The genes are TRBV20-1 and TRBJ2-7, with 11 nucleotides matching TRBD2. The CDR3 loop spans 15 amino acids. J was trimmed by 2 bases and V by 1 base; bases with no gene match: 4. Looked up from germline, CDR1 is DFQATT and CDR2 is SNEGSKA (reference sequence). CDR3 region: CSARASSGRTYEQYF. The CDR3 DNA is TGCAGTGCTAGAGCTTCTAGCGGGAGGACCTACGAGCAGTACTTC.

This clonotype has a count of ten or more. The V gene is TRBV20-1, the J gene TRBJ1-5, with D maybe TRBD1 (5 bases). The germline CDR1 and CDR2 sequences are DFQATT and SNEGSKA (reference sequence). The CDR3 is 14 amino acids. V was clipped by 1 base and J by 5 bases, with 12 bases between them. The chain's CDR3 is CSARGYQGDQPQHF. The CDR3 bases are TGCAGTGCTAGAGGGTATCAGGGCGATCAGCCCCAGCATTTT.

This clonotype was seen ten or more times. This chain uses TRBV7-9 with TRBJ1-5; the D is unclear. The CDR3 has 13 residues. V was cut by 5 bases and J by 6 bases, with 11 bases left in between. Germline lookup yields CDR1 SEHNR and CDR2 FQNEAQ (reference sequence). The CDR3 nucleotides are TGTGCCAGCAGCCTGGGTCTTGGTCAGCCCCAGCATTTT. It codes for CASSLGLGQPQHF.

This clonotype was seen repeatedly, ten times or more. The chain has TRBV6-5 and TRBJ1-1; perhaps TRBD1 as D (5 bases). CDR1 MNHEY and CDR2 SVGAGI come from the germline V gene. The CDR3 length is 14 residues. V was shortened by 10 bases and J by 1 base, with 16 bases between the two germline ends. CDR3 sequence reads: CATYLGASNTEAFF. For the CDR3, the DNA is TGTGCCACATACCTTGGGGCGTCGAACACTGAAGCTTTCTTT.

In its sample, this clonotype was seen many times. V usage is TRBV19 and J usage is TRBJ2-7; 10 bases agree with TRBD2. CDR3 length equals 15 residues. Per germline, CDR1 LNHDA and CDR2 SQIVND (reference sequence). Trimming took 2 bases from V and 1 from J; bases not matched to a gene: 2. As DNA, the CDR3 is TGTGCCAGTAGTATATGGACTAGCGGATCCTACGAGCAGTACTTC. Protein product: CASSIWTSGSYEQYF.

Many counts were recorded for this clonotype. The chain couples TRBV7-8 to TRBJ2-2; D possibly corresponds to TRBD2 (6 bases). CDR3 length: 14 residues. V dropped 6 bases and J dropped 6 bases, with 14 bases sitting between them. Germline loops: CDR1 SGHVS, CDR2 FQNEAQ. This CDR3 is CASSPARLAGELFF. DNA of the CDR3: TGTGCCAGCAGTCCAGCCCGACTAGCCGGGGAGCTGTTTTTT.